The 14 T cell receptor beta chains below were found in one sample sequenced in a study of T-cell reconstitution after alpha-beta-depleted transplantation in children. This sample's TCRbeta library carried unique molecular identifier barcodes. Via MiXCR, TCRdb re-called the PCR reads, giving one row per CDR3 protein. The table records about 830,000 distinct CDR3 sequences, roughly 15% of them present only once. Sequenced here: PBMCs, mostly from graft donor cells, sampled 360 days after TCRalphabeta/CD19-depleted stem cell transplant. All receptors derive from a male patient under 18 who had a stem cell transplant for acute lymphoblastic leukemia, so the T cells may come from the graft donor.

This rearrangement joins TRBV3-1 to TRBJ2-3; 9 bases agree with TRBD1. CDR1 and CDR2 from the germline V gene are LGHDT and YNNKEL (reference sequence). The trim removed 6 bases at V and 0 bases at J, leaving 7 bases unmatched. The length of the CDR3 is 16 residues. Here the CDR3 DNA reads TGTGCCAGCAGTCTTACAGGGGGCAGCAGCACAGATACGCAGTATTTT. Translated: CASSLTGGSSTDTQYF.

The chain joins TRBV3-1 to TRBJ2-7, with D possibly TRBD2 on 5 matching bases. The V gene's germline CDR1 is LGHDT and CDR2 YNNKEL (reference sequence). This CDR3 is built from 14 residues. Trimming shortened V by 1 base and J by 3 bases, and 10 bases separated the two germline ends. The CDR3 sequence is CASSQGTLNYEQYF. The CDR3 DNA reads TGTGCCAGCAGCCAAGGGACTCTCAACTACGAGCAGTACTTC.

This clonotype was seen a few times. The V and J genes are TRBV5-1 and TRBJ2-2; 11 bases align to TRBD1. Germline V gene lookup returns CDR1 SGHRS and CDR2 YFSETQ. CDR3 length: 17 residues. J gave up 6 bases and V 5 bases, and 12 bases lay outside the gene matches. Here the CDR3 DNA reads TGCGCCAGCAGGCGGACAGGGGGCGCTTTTGAGGCCGGGGAGCTGTTTTTT. It is translated as CASRRTGGAFEAGELFF.

This clonotype was observed a few times. The chain has TRBV12-3 or TRBV12-4 and TRBJ1-3, with D hard to call. With 5 bases removed from V and 0 bases from J, the gap between germline ends came to 11 bases. This CDR3 contains 15 residues. The CDR3, as DNA: TGTGCCAGCAGTCCGCCGTTTTACTCTGGAAACACCATATATTTT. Its protein is CASSPPFYSGNTIYF.

This clonotype was counted at least ten times. V gene TRBV12-3 or TRBV12-4 combines with J gene TRBJ2-1, with 8 bases identical to TRBD1. The CDR3 loop spans 15 amino acids. The J segment lost 0 bases and the V segment lost 5 bases, leaving 3 bases of the junction unmatched. The CDR3 DNA is TGTGCCAGCAGTACAGGACAGGGCTCCTACAATGAGCAGTTCTTC. Its translation is CASSTGQGSYNEQFF.

This clonotype has just a few counts. V and J are TRBV5-1 and TRBJ2-4; the D gene is possibly TRBD2 (6 bases). CDR1 SGHRS and CDR2 YFSETQ come from the germline V gene. The CDR3 runs 16 residues. Trimming took off 4 bases at V and 3 bases at J, with 17 bases between the two ends. CDR3 sequence reads: CASSRPIPGGKNIQYF. The CDR3 nucleotides read TGCGCCAGCAGCCGACCGATTCCCGGGGGCAAAAACATTCAGTACTTC.

The chain carries TRBV24-1 and TRBJ2-1; D uncertain. The CDR3 contains 12 residues. The germline V gene encodes CDR1 KGHDR and CDR2 SFDVKD. Trimming pared 7 bases from V and 9 bases from J, leaving 12 bases between. This CDR3 is CATRTLKGEQFF. The CDR3 nucleotides are TGTGCCACCAGGACCCTGAAGGGTGAGCAGTTCTTC.

The chain combines TRBV6-5 with TRBJ2-1, with TRBD2 matching 8 bases. In germline, CDR1 is MNHEY, CDR2 SVGAGI. CDR3 length: 14 residues. Unmatched junction bases numbered 5, after V lost 0 bases and J lost 10 bases. The CDR3 nucleotides read TGTGCCAGCAGTTACTCGGGGACTAGAATGGAGCAGTTCTTC. Its protein product is CASSYSGTRMEQFF.

This clonotype has only a few counts. The CDR3 protein is CASSLNSLSGANVLTF. CDR3 nucleotide sequence: TGCGCCAGCAGCTTGAACAGCCTCTCTGGGGCCAACGTCCTGACTTTC. This chain uses TRBV5-1 with TRBJ2-6; D ambiguous. The CDR3 runs to 16 residues. V was cut by 1 base and J by 0 bases, with 8 bases left in between. Germline CDR1 and CDR2: SGHRS and YFSETQ. Supplemented by reference TRBV5-1 and TRBJ2-6, the full variable domain reads KAGVTQTPRYLIKTRGQQVTLSCSPISGHRSVSWYQQTPGQGLQFLFEYFSETQRNKGNFPGRFSGRQFSNSRSEMNVSTLELGDSALYLCASSLNSLSGANVLTFGAGSRLTVL.

This chain joins TRBV27 and TRBJ2-1; 12 positions match TRBD1. This CDR3 is 24 amino acids long. With V trimmed by 3 bases and J by 8 bases, 32 bases remained unmatched. Germline CDR1 MNHEY, CDR2 SMNVEV (reference sequence). CDR3 residues: CASSFGTPGTGGSDGFFFRHEQFF. The CDR3 DNA sequence: TGTGCCAGCAGTTTCGGGACACCCGGGACAGGGGGCTCTGATGGGTTTTTCTTCAGGCATGAGCAGTTCTTC.

This clonotype turned up a few times. The gene calls are TRBV12-3 or TRBV12-4 and TRBJ2-1, with 10 bases lining up with TRBD1. The CDR3 extends over 14 amino acids. V was pared by 6 bases and J by 4 bases, with 3 bases of the junction left unmatched. CDR3 protein: CASRGQGTYNEQFF. CDR3 DNA: TGTGCCAGCAGGGGACAGGGGACTTACAATGAGCAGTTCTTC.

The chain links TRBV5-1 to TRBJ2-3; D is uncertain. This CDR3 has 14 amino acids. Germline lookup yields CDR1 SGHRS and CDR2 YFSETQ. Trimming removed 0 bases from V and 5 bases from J, with 10 bases in between. CDR3 in amino acids: CASSLAARKDTQYF. DNA for the CDR3: TGCGCCAGCAGCTTGGCGGCTAGAAAAGATACGCAGTATTTT. Together with reference TRBV5-1 and TRBJ2-3, the CDR3 gives the full variable domain: KAGVTQTPRYLIKTRGQQVTLSCSPISGHRSVSWYQQTPGQGLQFLFEYFSETQRNKGNFPGRFSGRQFSNSRSEMNVSTLELGDSALYLCASSLAARKDTQYFGPGTRLTVL.

CDR3 sequence: CSAATGRGSYEQYF. Here the CDR3 DNA reads TGCAGTGCTGCTACTGGGAGGGGGTCCTACGAGCAGTACTTC. This sequence joins TRBV20-1 and TRBJ2-7; TRBD2 is a possible D gene (7 bases). Trimming cost V 5 bases and J 1 base, with 15 bases left between them. CDR1 is DFQATT and CDR2 is SNEGSKA in the germline V gene (reference sequence). CDR3 length: 14 residues.

This sequence joins TRBV28 and TRBJ2-3; 10 bases line up with TRBD2. The germline V gene encodes CDR1 MDHEN and CDR2 SYDVKM. This CDR3 spans 18 amino acids. After removal of 8 bases from V and 0 bases from J, the junction contained 14 bases not matched to a gene. The CDR3 DNA follows: TGTGCCAGCGGTGAAATAAGCGGGGGGGTGACTAGCACAGATACGCAGTATTTT. Its translation: CASGEISGGVTSTDTQYF. Variable domain in full (rest from reference TRBV28 and TRBJ2-3): DVKVTQSSRYLVKRTGEKVFLECVQDMDHENMFWYRQDPGLGLRLIYFSYDVKMKEKGDIPEGYSVSREKKERFSLILESASTNQTSMYLCASGEISGGVTSTDTQYFGPGTRLTVL.